A single sample is the source of the 10 T cell receptor beta chains below, sequenced in a study of blood T cell repertoires in COVID-19 (dated by TCRdb to 2020 to 2022). Preparation of the library involved the immunoSEQ multiplex PCR assay. TCRdb carries this immuneACCESS record with in-frame sequences only. Its versions omit some clonotypes, under half of them owing to an unresolved V gene in the studies checked, with the rest unexplained. The sample table shows 170,000 or so clones, and around nine tenths are seen once. Of the sample, about 1% is held by the ten largest clones. The sample taken for sequencing was peripheral blood. The receptor set was obtained from a woman aged 18-29 years who had recovered from COVID-19.

The V call is TRBV5-1, the J call TRBJ1-4, with 7 bases that match TRBD1. J lost 9 bases, V lost 4 bases, and 12 bases had no gene match. The germline V gene encodes CDR1 SGHRS and CDR2 YFSETQ. The CDR3 is 15 residues long. The CDR3 loop is CASSAAGTEGQKLFF. As DNA, the CDR3 is TGCGCCAGCAGCGCAGCCGGGACAGAAGGTCAAAAACTGTTTTTT.

The J gene is TRBJ1-5, the V gene TRBV7-3; the D gene is possibly TRBD1 (6 bases). The CDR3 runs 14 residues. Germline-derived CDR1 and CDR2 are SGHTA and FQGTGA. Deletions cut 6 bases from V and 5 bases from J, with 14 bases between. For the CDR3, the DNA is TGTGCCAGCAGGGTCGACAGGAATTATCAGCCCCAGCATTTT. It codes for CASRVDRNYQPQHF.

This clone was seen once. The V call is TRBV27, the J call TRBJ1-2; no clear D gene. CDR3 length: 13 residues. CDR1 is MNHEY, CDR2 SMNVEV, per germline (reference sequence). V lost 5 bases and J 9 bases, leaving 16 bases between the germline ends. The CDR3 sequence: CASSLNGVVSYTF. For the CDR3, the DNA is TGTGCCAGCAGTCTGAACGGGGTGGTCAGCTACACCTTC.

V and J are TRBV7-9 and TRBJ1-1; maybe TRBD1 (6 bases). In germline, CDR1 is SEHNR, CDR2 FQNEAQ (reference sequence). Between the trimmed V and J ends, which lost 4 bases and 1 base, there was a span of 16 bases. The length of the CDR3 is 16 residues. The CDR3 sequence: CASSSSDRAGNTEAFF. CDR3 nucleotide sequence: TGTGCCAGCAGCTCCTCGGACAGAGCAGGGAACACTGAAGCTTTCTTT.

The chain couples TRBV19 to TRBJ2-1; D not certain. With 1 base removed from V and 4 bases from J, the gap between germline ends came to 2 bases. CDR1 and CDR2 from the germline V gene are LNHDA and SQIVND (reference sequence). This CDR3 is 12 amino acids long. The CDR3 sequence: CASSIVYNEQFF. The CDR3 bases are TGTGCCAGTAGTATAGTATACAATGAGCAGTTCTTC.

This clone occurred once. The genes are TRBV3-1 (or the pseudogene TRBV3-2) and TRBJ1-2; no clear D gene. The germline gives CDR1 LGHDT, CDR2 YNNKEL (reference sequence). V lost 0 bases and J 4 bases, leaving 9 bases between the germline ends. The CDR3 covers 14 residues. This chain's CDR3 is CASSQDSAGYGYTF. The CDR3 DNA sequence: TGTGCCAGCAGCCAAGATAGCGCAGGCTATGGCTACACCTTC.

The chain joins TRBV27 to TRBJ2-2; maybe TRBD1 (6 bases). CDR1 and CDR2 from the germline V gene are MNHEY and SMNVEV (reference sequence). This CDR3 region has 19 residues. V gave up 3 bases and J gave up 3 bases, with 23 bases separating them. The CDR3 DNA sequence: TGTGCCAGCAGTTTTTTGGGGGCTAAACTTCTCGCGCACACCGGGGAGCTGTTTTTT. This sequence encodes CASSFLGAKLLAHTGELFF.

The chain links TRBV5-1 to TRBJ1-1; possible D gene TRBD1, 6 bases. This CDR3 has 13 residues. Trimming left V 0 bases short and J 9 bases short, with 12 bases between. CDR1 is SGHRS and CDR2 is YFSETQ in the germline V gene. The CDR3 loop is CASSLEQGIKAFF. In DNA form, the CDR3 reads TGCGCCAGCAGCTTGGAGCAGGGGATTAAAGCTTTCTTT.

The chain recombines TRBV7-3 with TRBJ1-1; no clear D gene. Germline-derived CDR1 and CDR2 are SGHTA and FQGTGA. This CDR3 contains 13 residues. The V gene lost 2 bases and the J gene lost 6 bases, with 10 bases spanning the gap. The CDR3 here is CASSLEWSAEAFF. The DNA of the CDR3 is TGTGCCAGCAGCTTAGAGTGGTCCGCTGAAGCTTTCTTT.

This CDR3 is CASSPEGLAGRYSGANVLTF. CDR3 DNA: TGTGCCAGCTCACCGGAGGGACTAGCGGGGCGCTATTCTGGGGCCAACGTCCTGACTTTC. This chain links TRBV18 with TRBJ2-6; 13 nucleotides agree with TRBD2. In germline, CDR1 is KGHSH, CDR2 LQKENI. The CDR3 has 20 amino acids. The ends lost 3 bases at V and 1 base at J; junction bases unmatched: 9.